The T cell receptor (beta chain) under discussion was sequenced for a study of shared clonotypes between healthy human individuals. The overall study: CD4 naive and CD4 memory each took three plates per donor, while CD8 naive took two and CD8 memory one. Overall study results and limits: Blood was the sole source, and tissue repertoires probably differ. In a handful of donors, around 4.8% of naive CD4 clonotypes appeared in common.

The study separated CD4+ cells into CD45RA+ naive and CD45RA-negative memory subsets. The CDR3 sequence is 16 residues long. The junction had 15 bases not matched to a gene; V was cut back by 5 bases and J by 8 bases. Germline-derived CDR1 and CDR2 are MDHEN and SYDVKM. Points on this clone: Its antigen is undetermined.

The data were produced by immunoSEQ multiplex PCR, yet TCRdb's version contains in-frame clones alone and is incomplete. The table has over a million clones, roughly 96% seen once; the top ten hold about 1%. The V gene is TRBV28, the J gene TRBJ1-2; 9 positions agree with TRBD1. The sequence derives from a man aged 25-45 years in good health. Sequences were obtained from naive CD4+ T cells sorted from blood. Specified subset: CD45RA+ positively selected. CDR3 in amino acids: CASSISGPGTGSGYTF. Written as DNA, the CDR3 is TGTGCCAGCAGTATATCAGGCCCCGGGACAGGGAGCGGCTACACCTTC.